Below are 27 T cell receptor beta chains sequenced from a single sample in a study of T-cell reconstitution after alpha-beta-depleted transplantation in children. Unique molecular identifiers featured in how the TCRbeta library was prepared. TCRdb analysed the PCR reads with MiXCR anew, one entry per CDR3 protein. The table lists approximately 500,000 distinct CDR3 sequences, more than 9% of them singletons, with just over 2% in the top ten. The specimen comprised PBMCs, sampled before TCRalphabeta/CD19-depleted stem cell transplant. The origin of the receptors is a child aged 2 to 9 with inherited bone marrow failure, due to receive a stem cell transplant.

With regard to this clonotype: This clone may be a read error of a much larger clone one base away. This chain uses TRBV12-3 or TRBV12-4 with TRBJ2-5; D gene ambiguous. The length of the CDR3 is 13 residues. With 2 bases removed from V and 4 bases from J, the gap between germline ends came to 8 bases. CDR3 nucleotides: TGTGCCAGCAGTTTACCCTTGCTAGAGACCCAGTACTTC. It codes for CASSLPLLETQYF.

Note on this clonotype: Since the CDR3 does not end with the conserved phenylalanine or tryptophan, this likely comes from a read error. J is TRBJ1-3 and V is TRBV6-1, with a possible D match to TRBD1 (6 bases). Germline CDR1 reads MNHNS; CDR2 reads SASEGT. The length of the CDR3 is 13 residues. Trimming pared 6 bases from V and 2 bases from J, leaving 8 bases between. Here the CDR3 DNA reads TGTGCCAGCAGAACAGGGACTGGAAACACCATATATTGT. Amino acid sequence: CASRTGTGNTIYC.

There are many counts of this clonotype. The chain couples TRBV4-3 to TRBJ2-2; 7 bases align to TRBD1. V gave up 4 bases and J gave up 2 bases; unmatched junction bases: 10. The CDR3 length is 17 residues. The germline V gene encodes CDR1 LGHNA and CDR2 YSLEER. DNA for the CDR3: TGCGCCAGCAGCCCCCAAGAAGGGGGCTTCAACACCGGGGAGCTGTTTTTT. This translates into CASSPQEGGFNTGELFF.

This clonotype was detected many times. The chain combines TRBV19 with TRBJ2-3; D is undetermined. The germline gives CDR1 LNHDA, CDR2 SQIVND (reference sequence). CDR3 length: 14 residues. The germline V and J ends were trimmed by 3 bases and 0 bases, with 7 bases remaining between them. CDR3 region: CASSIRGSTDTQYF. CDR3 DNA sequence: TGTGCCAGTAGTATTCGCGGCAGCACAGATACGCAGTATTTT.

Many counts were recorded for this clonotype. The rearrangement uses TRBV27 and TRBJ2-5; TRBD2 might be the D (7 bases). Trimming removed 7 bases at V and 5 bases at J, with 20 bases between. CDR1 and CDR2 (germline): MNHEY, SMNVEV (reference sequence). CDR3 length equals 15 residues. DNA of the CDR3: TGTGCCAGCACCACGGCAAGGGGGGGGTCGGAGACCCAGTACTTC. Residues: CASTTARGGSETQYF.

This clonotype was recorded a few times. The V call is TRBV19, the J call TRBJ2-7; a weak D match, TRBD2 (6 bases). Looked up from germline, CDR1 is LNHDA and CDR2 is SQIVND (reference sequence). The CDR3 is made up of 14 amino acids. V shed 3 bases and J shed 1 base, with 10 bases lying between them. CDR3 sequence (DNA): TGTGCCAGTAGTATCAGCGGGCCTTCCTACGAGCAGTACTTC. Translated: CASSISGPSYEQYF.

This clonotype was seen many times. J is TRBJ2-3 and V is TRBV27; 7 nucleotides match TRBD2. CDR1 is MNHEY and CDR2 is SMNVEV in the germline V gene (reference sequence). The CDR3 is 15 amino acids. V gave up 5 bases and J gave up 0 bases; unmatched junction bases: 5. The CDR3 sequence is CASSPWDYSTDTQYF. DNA for the CDR3: TGTGCCAGCAGTCCCTGGGACTATAGCACAGATACGCAGTATTTT.

This clonotype was seen ten or more times. V usage is TRBV7-9 and J usage is TRBJ2-2; D remains unclear. Per the germline V gene, CDR1 is SEHNR and CDR2 is FQNEAQ (reference sequence). With 4 bases removed from V and 6 bases from J, the gap between germline ends came to 15 bases. This CDR3 has 15 residues. The CDR3 bases are TGTGCCAGCAGCTCCGACGTCGACCGGGCCGGGGAGCTGTTTTTT. Protein sequence: CASSSDVDRAGELFF.

This clonotype appeared a few times. The chain combines TRBV30 with TRBJ2-4; D is unresolved. Looked up from germline, CDR1 is GTSNPN and CDR2 is SVGIG (reference sequence). This CDR3 contains 11 residues. V was shortened by 0 bases and J by 6 bases, with 3 bases between the two germline ends. DNA for the CDR3: TGTGCCTGGAGTGTCTTAAACATTCAGTACTTC. Translating it yields CAWSVLNIQYF.

On this clonotype: A much larger clone lies a single base off, so this may be a read error. This chain links TRBV7-9 with TRBJ1-2; weak D call: TRBD1 (5 bases). The V and J ends lost 1 base and 3 bases respectively, with 12 bases between them. Per the germline V gene, CDR1 is SEHNR and CDR2 is FQNEAQ (reference sequence). This CDR3 has 15 amino acids. The CDR3 sequence: CASSLGPGRYYGYTF. The CDR3 DNA reads as TGTGCCAGCAGCTTAGGCCCGGGACGTTACTATGGCTACACCTTC.

This sequence joins TRBV6-1 and TRBJ1-1, with D possibly matching TRBD1 (6 bases). The CDR3 length is 15 residues. V shed 0 bases and J shed 2 bases, with 10 bases lying between them. Germline values: CDR1 MNHNS, CDR2 SASEGT. CDR3 sequence (DNA): TGTGCCAGCAGTGAAGCCATGGACAGAAACACTGAAGCTTTCTTT. The encoded protein is CASSEAMDRNTEAFF.

This clonotype has more than one count but fewer than ten. The V gene is TRBV29-1, the J gene TRBJ1-4, with D unresolved. The V and J ends lost 7 bases and 4 bases respectively, with 4 bases between them. This CDR3 comprises 10 residues. Looked up from germline, CDR1 is SQVTM and CDR2 is ANQGSEA. CDR3 protein: CSAGNEKLFF. CDR3 nucleotides: TGCAGCGCCGGTAATGAAAAACTGTTTTTT.

This clonotype appeared many times. V usage is TRBV5-1 and J usage is TRBJ2-4, with 9 bases that match TRBD2. J lost 5 bases, V lost 1 base, and 4 bases had no gene match. Germline CDR1 is SGHRS and CDR2 is YFSETQ. CDR3 length equals 15 residues. CDR3 protein: CASSLSRGRENIQYF. As DNA, the CDR3 is TGCGCCAGCAGCTTGAGTCGCGGGAGGGAAAACATTCAGTACTTC.

The sample holds a few counts of this clonotype. V and J are TRBV28 and TRBJ1-2; a possible D gene is TRBD1 (6 bases). V dropped 6 bases and J dropped 4 bases, with 18 bases sitting between them. The germline CDR1 and CDR2 sequences are MDHEN and SYDVKM. The CDR3 contains 15 residues. The CDR3 region is CASSSGAASLYGYTF. Here the CDR3 DNA reads TGTGCCAGCAGCTCAGGGGCGGCCTCCCTCTATGGCTACACCTTC.

This clonotype was observed many times. This chain uses TRBV2 with TRBJ1-1; D remains unclear. Trimming pared 6 bases from V and 7 bases from J, leaving 9 bases between. The CDR3 spans 11 residues. Germline-derived CDR1 and CDR2 are SNHLY and FYNNEI. The CDR3 DNA follows: TGTGCCAGCAGGGCGACACTTGAAGCTTTCTTT. Amino acids: CASRATLEAFF. The full variable domain, in which reference TRBV2 and TRBJ1-1 provide the parts outside the CDR3, is EPEVTQTPSHQVTQMGQEVILRCVPISNHLYFYWYRQILGQKVEFLVSFYNNEISEKSEIFDDQFSVERPDGSNFTLKIRSTKLEDSAMYFCASRATLEAFFGQGTRLTVV.

This clonotype has more than one count but fewer than ten. J is TRBJ2-5 and V is TRBV11-3, with 12 bases lining up with TRBD1. CDR3 size: 18 residues. V was clipped by 2 bases and J by 5 bases; unmatched bases: 12. The germline CDR1 and CDR2 sequences are SGHNT and YENEEA. CDR3: CASSLRPTPGQGAETQYF. CDR3 in DNA: TGTGCCAGCAGCTTAAGGCCTACTCCGGGACAGGGGGCGGAGACCCAGTACTTC.

This clonotype was seen repeatedly, ten times or more. The chain employs TRBV28 and TRBJ2-1, with TRBD2 matching 7 bases. Germline CDR1 reads MDHEN; CDR2 reads SYDVKM. The CDR3 is 15 amino acids. Trimming cost V 0 bases and J 2 bases; bases outside gene matches: 1. The CDR3 sequence is CASSLWRGTYNEQFF. In DNA, the CDR3 is TGTGCCAGCAGTTTATGGCGGGGGACCTACAATGAGCAGTTCTTC.

This clonotype was seen repeatedly, ten times or more. This chain joins TRBV20-1 and TRBJ2-7; D is perhaps TRBD1 (5 bases). This CDR3 comprises 16 residues. The V gene's germline CDR1 is DFQATT and CDR2 SNEGSKA (reference sequence). V lost 5 bases, J lost 0 bases, and 20 bases lay in between. The CDR3 region is CSAGTLDFDSSYEQYF. CDR3 coding DNA: TGCAGTGCTGGAACCCTAGATTTCGACAGCTCCTACGAGCAGTACTTC.

The chain combines TRBV25-1 with TRBJ2-7, with TRBD2 matching 7 bases. The CDR3 has 16 residues. Per germline, CDR1 MGHDK and CDR2 SYGVNS. The V segment lost 5 bases and the J segment 0 bases; nucleotides outside the gene matches: 10. Here the CDR3 reads CASSPPGTISSYEQYF. The CDR3 DNA reads as TGTGCCAGCAGTCCCCCCGGGACTATCAGCTCCTACGAGCAGTACTTC.

This clonotype was counted at least ten times. This rearrangement joins TRBV9 to TRBJ2-3; 8 positions match TRBD2. CDR1 is SGDLS, CDR2 YYNGEE, per germline. The CDR3 length is 17 residues. The trim removed 4 bases at V and 4 bases at J, leaving 14 bases unmatched. CDR3 sequence reads: CASSFRGGGRYPDTQYF. CDR3 sequence (DNA): TGTGCCAGCAGCTTCAGGGGTGGCGGGAGGTACCCAGATACGCAGTATTTT.

This clonotype was seen a few times. The CDR3 DNA reads as TGCGCCAGCAGCCAAGTGAACAGCGCTAACTATGGCTACACCTTC. This codes for CASSQVNSANYGYTF. The rearrangement joins TRBV4-3 to TRBJ1-2; D gene uncertain. The CDR3 totals 15 residues. V lost 1 base to trimming and J lost 0 bases, with 9 bases between them. The V gene's germline CDR1 is LGHNA and CDR2 YSLEER.

This clonotype was detected ten times or more. The rearrangement uses TRBV2 and TRBJ2-4; weak D call: TRBD2 (6 bases). The CDR3 length is 14 residues. The ends were cut back, 6 bases at V and 0 bases at J, with 9 bases in the middle. Germline CDR1 SNHLY, CDR2 FYNNEI. DNA of the CDR3: TGTGCCAGCAGGGGAGCGGGAGCCAAAAACATTCAGTACTTC. Its protein product is CASRGAGAKNIQYF. The full variable domain, completed using reference TRBV2 and TRBJ2-4, is EPEVTQTPSHQVTQMGQEVILRCVPISNHLYFYWYRQILGQKVEFLVSFYNNEISEKSEIFDDQFSVERPDGSNFTLKIRSTKLEDSAMYFCASRGAGAKNIQYFGAGTRLSVL.

J is TRBJ1-3 and V is TRBV4-3, with D unclear. The CDR3 runs 15 residues. The germline V gene has CDR1 LGHNA and CDR2 YSLEER. V lost 0 bases, J lost 3 bases, and 9 bases lay in between. The DNA of the CDR3 is TGCGCCAGCAGCCAAGATCGGGTTGTTGGAAACACCATATATTTT. Amino acids: CASSQDRVVGNTIYF.

This clonotype occurred many times. The genes are TRBV27 and TRBJ1-1; tentatively, D is TRBD1 (5 bases). Trimming stripped 2 bases from V and 11 bases from J, with 15 bases between. The germline gives CDR1 MNHEY, CDR2 SMNVEV (reference sequence). The CDR3 loop spans 13 amino acids. Here the CDR3 DNA reads TGTGCCAGCAGTTTAAACTTGCAGGGCCGTGCTTTCTTT. Translating gives CASSLNLQGRAFF.

The chain carries TRBV5-6 and TRBJ2-2; D is perhaps TRBD1 (6 bases). The germline CDR1 and CDR2 sequences are SGHDT and YYEEEE. This CDR3 region has 15 residues. The germline V and J ends were trimmed by 4 bases and 4 bases, with 14 bases remaining between them. The CDR3 spells CASSVDRRGTGELFF. DNA of the CDR3: TGTGCCAGCAGCGTTGACAGGAGAGGCACCGGGGAGCTGTTTTTT.

This clonotype was seen ten or more times. V usage is TRBV28 and J usage is TRBJ1-3; no clear D. CDR1 is MDHEN and CDR2 is SYDVKM in the germline V gene. The CDR3 is 15 residues long. The germline V and J ends were trimmed by 4 bases and 0 bases, with 10 bases remaining between them. The CDR3 sequence is CASSSPGFSGNTIYF. DNA for the CDR3: TGTGCCAGCAGTTCCCCCGGGTTCTCTGGAAACACCATATATTTT.

V is TRBV30 and J is TRBJ2-1; no clear D gene. Per germline, CDR1 GTSNPN and CDR2 SVGIG (reference sequence). Deletions cut 7 bases from V and 0 bases from J, with 10 bases between. The CDR3 runs to 13 residues. CDR3 loop: CAYSRSSYNEQFF. In DNA form, the CDR3 reads TGTGCCTACAGCCGGAGCTCCTACAATGAGCAGTTCTTC.